One and the same sample provided the 31 T cell receptor beta chains below, sequenced in a study of T-cell reconstitution after alpha-beta-depleted transplantation in children. Preparation of the TCRbeta library used unique molecular identifiers. TCRdb redid the calling of the PCR reads with MiXCR, one entry per CDR3 protein. The repertoire holds some 200,000 distinct CDR3 sequences, with roughly 9.1% as singletons. The sample in question was PBMCs, mostly from graft donor cells, obtained 360 days after TCRalphabeta/CD19-depleted stem cell transplant. The receptors originated from a male patient aged 2-15 years who had a stem cell transplant for acute myeloid leukemia, so the T cells may come from the graft donor.

This clonotype has a handful of counts. The chain uses TRBV12-3 or TRBV12-4 and TRBJ2-1; 10 bases align to TRBD2. The CDR3 is 14 residues long. V trimming: 8 bases; J trimming: 9 bases; junction bases outside the gene matches: 10. The CDR3 loop is CASGYLRLAGEQFF. CDR3 nucleotides: TGTGCCAGCGGATATTTGCGACTAGCGGGTGAGCAGTTCTTC.

In its sample, this clonotype was seen many times. V is TRBV5-1 and J is TRBJ1-1, with D uncertain. The V gene lost 3 bases and the J gene lost 7 bases, with 7 bases spanning the gap. The CDR3 contains 11 residues. Germline CDR1 SGHRS, CDR2 YFSETQ. The CDR3 DNA reads TGCGCCAGCAGCTCTCAGGTTGAAGCTTTCTTT. It specifies CASSSQVEAFF.

This clonotype was counted between two and nine times. This chain links TRBV6-2 or TRBV6-3 with TRBJ2-7; perhaps TRBD2 as D (5 bases). V lost 0 bases to trimming and J lost 7 bases, with 16 bases between them. Germline V CDR1 and CDR2: MNHEY, SVGEGT. The CDR3 totals 15 residues. The CDR3, as DNA: TGTGCCAGCAGTTACTCGATTACGGGAATGGGAGAGCAGTACTTC. Translation: CASSYSITGMGEQYF.

This clonotype was counted between two and nine times. The chain recombines TRBV11-1 with TRBJ2-2; a weak D match, TRBD2 (5 bases). Germline CDR1 is SGHAT and CDR2 is FQDESV (reference sequence). The CDR3 consists of 18 residues. The germline V and J ends were trimmed by 4 bases and 4 bases, with 22 bases remaining between them. CDR3 coding DNA: TGTGCCAGCAGCTCTCCCCTACGGCCTAGCCGGGGCACCGGGGAGCTGTTTTTT. This gives the protein CASSSPLRPSRGTGELFF.

This clonotype was found many times. This rearrangement joins TRBV12-3 or TRBV12-4 to TRBJ2-1; TRBD1 or TRBD2 may be the D gene (5 bases each). There are 17 residues in the CDR3. V was trimmed by 4 bases and J by 2 bases, leaving 18 bases between them. CDR3 loop: CASSSAVTGRPYNEQFF. CDR3 nucleotides: TGTGCCAGCAGTTCCGCTGTTACGGGACGACCCTACAATGAGCAGTTCTTC.

At least ten counts were recorded for this clonotype. CDR3: CASSQDDSQETQYF. In DNA form, the CDR3 reads TGCGCCAGCAGCCAAGATGACAGCCAAGAGACCCAGTACTTC. The V call is TRBV4-3, the J call TRBJ2-5; possible D gene TRBD1, 5 bases. V was shortened by 0 bases and J by 1 base, with 6 bases between the two germline ends. The germline CDR1 and CDR2 sequences are LGHNA and YSLEER. The CDR3 contains 14 residues.

This clonotype was counted many times. The chain couples TRBV7-2 to TRBJ2-7, with no clear D. In germline, CDR1 is SGHTA, CDR2 FQGNSA. Trimming cost V 5 bases and J 5 bases, with 16 bases left between them. This CDR3 spans 14 amino acids. The CDR3 coding sequence is TGTGCCAGCAGCCCAGCTTCAAGGAGTCACGAGCAGTACTTC. Translated: CASSPASRSHEQYF.

In its sample, this clonotype was seen a few times. The genes are TRBV10-3 and TRBJ2-7; D possibly uses TRBD1 or TRBD2 (5 bases each). Germline V gives CDR1 ENHRY, CDR2 SYGVKD. CDR3 length equals 15 residues. V was shortened by 2 bases and J by 0 bases, with 11 bases between the two germline ends. In nucleotides, the CDR3 is TGTGCCATCAGTGAGCTTTGGGGACCCTCCTACGAGCAGTACTTC. Amino acid sequence: CAISELWGPSYEQYF.

This clonotype showed up many times. V usage is TRBV5-6 and J usage is TRBJ2-1, with 9 nucleotides matching TRBD1. This CDR3 region has 16 residues. Trimming at V came to 5 bases and at J to 3 bases, leaving 9 bases not matched to a gene. Germline CDR1 reads SGHDT; CDR2 reads YYEEEE. The CDR3, as DNA: TGTGCCAGCAGATTCGGGACAGGGATCGACTACAATGAGCAGTTCTTC. Protein product: CASRFGTGIDYNEQFF.

The sample holds a few counts of this clonotype. V and J are TRBV5-1 and TRBJ2-7, with 10 bases aligning to TRBD2. This CDR3 spans 18 amino acids. CDR1 and CDR2 (germline): SGHRS, YFSETQ. V shed 4 bases and J 2 bases; nucleotides not matched to a gene: 15. CDR3 sequence: CASSPRWTSGPITYEQYF. As DNA, the CDR3 is TGCGCCAGCAGCCCCAGATGGACTAGCGGACCTATAACCTACGAGCAGTACTTC.

In this sample, this clonotype turned up a few times. The rearrangement uses TRBV10-3 and TRBJ1-3, with D possibly TRBD1 on 5 matching bases. The CDR3 is made up of 16 amino acids. Germline loops: CDR1 ENHRY, CDR2 SYGVKD. Trimming stripped 3 bases from V and 0 bases from J, with 12 bases between. The CDR3 coding sequence is TGTGCCATCAGTGACCTTACAGGAATCTCTGGAAACACCATATATTTT. This gives the protein CAISDLTGISGNTIYF.

This clonotype was picked up many times. This sequence joins TRBV5-4 and TRBJ2-3; D is unresolved. Germline assignment: CDR1 SGHNT and CDR2 YYREEE (reference sequence). This CDR3 contains 13 residues. V was pared by 4 bases and J by 5 bases, with 11 bases between. The CDR3 spells CASSLESIDTQYF. The DNA for the CDR3 is TGTGCCAGCAGCCTGGAAAGTATAGATACGCAGTATTTT.

This clonotype was seen repeatedly, ten times or more. This rearrangement joins TRBV5-1 to TRBJ2-3; 7 positions agree with TRBD2. The length of the CDR3 is 15 residues. CDR1 is SGHRS, CDR2 YFSETQ, per germline. V lost 2 bases, J lost 2 bases, and 5 bases stayed unmatched. The CDR3 reads CASSFRAGVTDTQYF. CDR3 coding DNA: TGCGCCAGCAGCTTTCGGGCGGGGGTCACAGATACGCAGTATTTT.

There are a few counts of this clonotype. The V and J genes are TRBV20-1 and TRBJ1-1; 8 bases agree with TRBD1. There are 13 residues in the CDR3. Germline V gene lookup returns CDR1 DFQATT and CDR2 SNEGSKA (reference sequence). V was clipped by 3 bases and J by 11 bases; unmatched bases: 11. CDR3 DNA: TGCAGTGCTAGGGGGACAGGCGGACAGAGTGCTTTCTTT. It yields the protein CSARGTGGQSAFF.

This clonotype was observed a handful of times. The CDR3 protein is CASSSGTSGRSYEQYF. CDR3 sequence (DNA): TGTGCCAGCAGCTCTGGGACTAGCGGGAGGTCCTACGAGCAGTACTTC. The chain couples TRBV7-2 to TRBJ2-7; 15 positions match TRBD2. Germline V gene lookup returns CDR1 SGHTA and CDR2 FQGNSA. The trim removed 4 bases at V and 1 base at J, leaving 2 bases unmatched. The CDR3 has 16 amino acids.

This clonotype has a single count. This sequence may be a read error, since a much larger clone differs from it by one base. The CDR3 DNA sequence: TGTGCCACGGGGGTGACAATAGAGACCAAGTACTTC. It yields the protein CATGVTIETKYF. This chain joins TRBV10-3 and TRBJ2-5; D might be TRBD2 (6 bases). This CDR3 is built from 12 residues. Germline V gene lookup returns CDR1 ENHRY and CDR2 SYGVKD.

The chain links TRBV28 to TRBJ1-2; TRBD1 might be the D (5 bases). The CDR3 covers 12 residues. Trimming pared 5 bases from V and 8 bases from J, leaving 12 bases between. CDR1 is MDHEN and CDR2 is SYDVKM in the germline V gene. DNA for the CDR3: TGTGCCAGCAGTCAGCAGGGTGGCGGCTACACCTTC. Encoded protein: CASSQQGGGYTF.

This clonotype was picked up a small number of times. The V and J genes are TRBV7-2 and TRBJ2-3; 13 nucleotides align to TRBD2. The V segment lost 5 bases and the J segment 0 bases; nucleotides outside the gene matches: 2. Germline V lookup: CDR1 SGHTA, CDR2 FQGNSA. The CDR3 consists of 16 residues. The CDR3 protein is CASSMGLAGSTDTQYF. CDR3 nucleotide sequence: TGTGCCAGCAGCATGGGACTAGCGGGAAGCACAGATACGCAGTATTTT.

The chain employs TRBV12-3 or TRBV12-4 and TRBJ2-3; no clear D gene. V was cut by 8 bases and J by 6 bases, with 27 bases left in between. This CDR3 is built from 17 residues. CDR3 bases: TGTGCCAGCCGCGCCCTAGGACGCTCGGCGCCGTGGGATACGCAGTATTTT. Its protein is CASRALGRSAPWDTQYF.

This clonotype was seen repeatedly, ten times or more. This chain connects TRBV12-3 or TRBV12-4 to TRBJ2-2, with D possibly being TRBD1 (6 bases). The ends were cut back, 6 bases at V and 3 bases at J, with 17 bases in the middle. This CDR3 is 16 amino acids long. Here the CDR3 DNA reads TGTGCCAGCAGCCTCACGAGGGCAGGGGACACCGGGGAGCTGTTTTTT. It specifies CASSLTRAGDTGELFF.

The V gene is TRBV7-8, the J gene TRBJ2-2; no firm D call. CDR3 length equals 13 residues. CDR1 SGHVS and CDR2 FQNEAQ come from the germline V gene. V gave up 5 bases and J gave up 4 bases, with 8 bases separating them. The CDR3 loop reads CASSPAGTGELFF. The DNA for the CDR3 is TGTGCCAGCAGCCCAGCCGGCACCGGGGAGCTGTTTTTT.

The DNA for the CDR3 is TGTGCCAGCAGTTTATGGGGCACTGATGGCTACACCTTC. It yields the protein CASSLWGTDGYTF. The V call is TRBV12-3 or TRBV12-4, the J call TRBJ1-2; the D gene is possibly TRBD1 (5 bases). The CDR3 length is 13 residues. V dropped 2 bases and J dropped 6 bases, with 10 bases sitting between them.

This clonotype was detected many times. The CDR3 region has the DNA TGTGCCTGGAGTATCACTAGCGGGGGGGCCACTGAGCAGTTCTTC. Translating it yields CAWSITSGGATEQFF. The chain employs TRBV30 and TRBJ2-1; 13 nucleotides agree with TRBD2. Per germline, CDR1 GTSNPN and CDR2 SVGIG (reference sequence). V trimming: 2 bases; J trimming: 9 bases; junction bases outside the gene matches: 7. There are 15 residues in the CDR3.

This clonotype showed up just a few times. The chain links TRBV7-9 to TRBJ2-3; TRBD2 might be the D (6 bases). The CDR3 is 16 residues long. In germline, CDR1 is SEHNR, CDR2 FQNEAQ (reference sequence). Deletions cut 5 bases from V and 0 bases from J, with 15 bases between. The CDR3 region has the DNA TGTGCCAGCAGCCCCCCTTGGCGGGGTAGCACAGATACGCAGTATTTT. Its protein product is CASSPPWRGSTDTQYF.

The chain is built from TRBV15 and TRBJ1-1; maybe TRBD1 (5 bases). V was clipped by 4 bases and J by 1 base, with 13 bases between them. The CDR3 runs to 15 residues. Per germline, CDR1 LNHNV and CDR2 YYDKDF (reference sequence). The CDR3 DNA reads TGTGCCACCAGCACTAGCCAGGGTTCGAACACTGAAGCTTTCTTT. Its protein product is CATSTSQGSNTEAFF.

This clonotype has more than one count but fewer than ten. This rearrangement joins TRBV12-3 or TRBV12-4 to TRBJ1-2, with D tentatively TRBD1 (5 bases). V was pared by 3 bases and J by 7 bases, with 6 bases between. CDR3 size: 11 residues. CDR3 DNA: TGTGCCAGCAGTTTGGGGGTTGGCTACACCTTC. This translates into CASSLGVGYTF.

The J gene is TRBJ2-5, the V gene TRBV18; D perhaps matches TRBD2 (5 bases). The germline V gene encodes CDR1 KGHSH and CDR2 LQKENI. This CDR3 is 14 amino acids long. V was clipped by 3 bases and J by 2 bases, with 10 bases between them. The CDR3 here is CASSPRREQETQYF. As DNA, the CDR3 is TGTGCCAGCTCACCTCGTCGGGAACAAGAGACCCAGTACTTC.

This clonotype was counted many times. CDR3 loop: CASSPRGLQETQYF. In nucleotides, the CDR3 is TGCGCCAGCAGCCCTCGTGGATTGCAAGAGACCCAGTACTTC. This chain uses TRBV5-1 with TRBJ2-5; D unclear. The germline V gene has CDR1 SGHRS and CDR2 YFSETQ. The CDR3 covers 14 residues. Trimming left V 4 bases short and J 2 bases short, with 12 bases between.

This clonotype was found a few times. The gene calls are TRBV6-1 and TRBJ1-2; TRBD1 might be the D (5 bases). Germline V gene data show CDR1 as MNHNS and CDR2 as SASEGT. The CDR3 has 14 amino acids. V was clipped by 4 bases and J by 4 bases, with 13 bases between them. Written as DNA, the CDR3 is TGTGCCAGCAGTGCTACAGGAACCTTCTATGGCTACACCTTC. Amino acids: CASSATGTFYGYTF.

A few counts support this clonotype. The chain employs TRBV20-1 and TRBJ2-5; TRBD1 matches at 10 bases. Germline-derived CDR1 and CDR2 are DFQATT and SNEGSKA (reference sequence). The V and J ends lost 2 bases and 0 bases, in that order; junction bases with no gene match: 6. CDR3 size: 16 residues. The CDR3 sequence is CSARPADRGNQETQYF. CDR3 nucleotides: TGCAGTGCTAGACCCGCGGACAGGGGGAACCAAGAGACCCAGTACTTC.

The V and J genes are TRBV11-3 and TRBJ2-1; D possibly corresponds to TRBD2 (6 bases). Germline V CDR1 and CDR2: SGHNT, YENEEA. V was trimmed by 4 bases and J by 6 bases, leaving 13 bases between them. The CDR3 covers 14 residues. DNA of the CDR3: TGTGCCAGCAGCTCATACAACGGGGGCAATGAGCAGTTCTTC. It yields the protein CASSSYNGGNEQFF. The whole variable domain, remainder taken from reference TRBV11-3 and TRBJ2-1, is EAGVVQSPRYKIIEKKQPVAFWCNPISGHNTLYWYLQNLGQGPELLIRYENEEAVDDSQLPKDRFSAERLKGVDSTLKIQPAELGDSAVYLCASSSYNGGNEQFFGPGTRLTVL.